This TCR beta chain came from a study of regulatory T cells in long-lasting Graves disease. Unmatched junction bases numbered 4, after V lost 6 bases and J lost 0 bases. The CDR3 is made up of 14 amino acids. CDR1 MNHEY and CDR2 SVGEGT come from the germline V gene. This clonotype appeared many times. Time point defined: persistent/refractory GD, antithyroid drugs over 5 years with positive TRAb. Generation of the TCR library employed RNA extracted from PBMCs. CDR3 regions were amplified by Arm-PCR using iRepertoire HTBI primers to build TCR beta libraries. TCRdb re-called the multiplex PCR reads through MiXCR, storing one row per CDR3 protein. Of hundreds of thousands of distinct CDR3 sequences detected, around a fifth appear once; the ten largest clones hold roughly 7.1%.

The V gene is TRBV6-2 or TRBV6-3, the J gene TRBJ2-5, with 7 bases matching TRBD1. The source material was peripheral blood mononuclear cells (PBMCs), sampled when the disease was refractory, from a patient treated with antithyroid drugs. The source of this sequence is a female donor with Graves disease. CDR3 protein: CASRGQPYQETQYF. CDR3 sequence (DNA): TGTGCCAGCAGGGGACAGCCGTACCAAGAGACCCAGTACTTC.